This T cell receptor (beta chain) was observed in a study of cytomegalovirus exposure and HLA in healthy donors. The CDR3 sequence is 17 residues long. Germline CDR1 reads SGHRS; CDR2 reads YFSETQ. V dropped 3 bases and J dropped 2; count of bases not matched to a gene: 6. The PCR was carried out with 60 Vbeta primers and 13 Jbeta primers. Libraries were prepared by immunoSEQ multiplex PCR; TCRdb keeps only in-frame clonotypes and omits some of them. The sample includes more than 100,000 clones, 70% to 75% of them seen just once. V usage is TRBV5-1 and J usage is TRBJ2-3, with 13 bases fitting TRBD2. This sequence originates from a woman aged 35 to 49 in good health and CMV-seronegative. The sequenced material came from PBMCs. CDR3 in amino acids: CASSYRTSGGLTDTQYF. The DNA for the CDR3 is TGCGCCAGCAGCTATCGGACTAGCGGGGGCCTCACAGATACGCAGTATTTT.